Listed here are 31 T cell receptor beta chains from one sample, sequenced in a study of T-cell memory formation after mild COVID-19. TCRdb called the 5' RACE reads again in MiXCR, with one record for every CDR3 protein. Of 90,000 to 120,000 distinct CDR3 sequences listed, over 13% are singletons. Sequencing was done on a sample of PBMCs or a T cell subset sorted from them (not recorded which). All receptors derive from a man between 18 and 29 years old who had mild COVID-19 (a few samples of this study predate the infection). Cell type and time point are not known.

This clonotype was observed at least ten times. The gene calls are TRBV10-3 and TRBJ2-6; D call uncertain. Per germline, CDR1 ENHRY and CDR2 SYGVKD. Trimming pared 0 bases from V and 0 bases from J, leaving 3 bases between. CDR3 length: 15 residues. CDR3 coding DNA: TGTGCCATCAGTGAGTCCAGCTCTGGGGCCAACGTCCTGACTTTC. It codes for CAISESSSGANVLTF.

This clonotype occurred a few times. Written as DNA, the CDR3 is TGTGCCAGCAGCTTGCAGGGGTACACTGAAGCTTTCTTT. Residues: CASSLQGYTEAFF. The chain joins TRBV7-6 to TRBJ1-1, with a tentative D call TRBD1 (6 bases). Trimming removed 3 bases at V and 3 bases at J, with 8 bases between. Germline CDR1 SGHVS, CDR2 FNYEAQ. The CDR3 loop spans 13 amino acids.

The chain links TRBV7-8 to TRBJ2-3, with D perhaps matching TRBD2 (6 bases). The CDR3 runs to 15 residues. V lost 2 bases to trimming and J lost 3 bases, with 12 bases between them. Germline assignment: CDR1 SGHVS and CDR2 FQNEAQ. The DNA of the CDR3 is TGTGCCAGCAGCTTATGGGGGGTGGTGACAGATACGCAGTATTTT. Translating it yields CASSLWGVVTDTQYF.

This clonotype occurred a few times. The chain has TRBV5-1 and TRBJ2-7, with TRBD1 matching over 7 bases. The CDR3 spans 14 residues. J lost 3 bases, V lost 4 bases, and 7 bases had no gene match. CDR1 and CDR2 from the germline V gene are SGHRS and YFSETQ. The CDR3 protein is CASSGTGTDYEQYF. For the CDR3, the DNA is TGCGCCAGCAGCGGAACCGGGACAGACTACGAGCAGTACTTC.

The chain links TRBV9 to TRBJ1-2; D call uncertain. V lost 6 bases and J lost 2, with 14 bases in between. CDR3 size: 14 residues. The germline CDR1 and CDR2 sequences are SGDLS and YYNGEE. The CDR3 sequence: CASTLGGSNYGYTF. Written as DNA, the CDR3 is TGTGCCAGCACGTTGGGAGGTTCCAACTATGGCTACACCTTC.

This rearrangement joins TRBV20-1 to TRBJ1-5; TRBD1 matches 8 bases. Germline V gives CDR1 DFQATT, CDR2 SNEGSKA (reference sequence). The CDR3 length is 14 residues. Trimming took 3 bases from V and 7 from J; bases not matched to a gene: 8. The DNA of the CDR3 is TGCAGTGCTAGCGAACGGGACAGGATACAGCCCCAGCATTTT. Protein: CSASERDRIQPQHF.

The rearrangement joins TRBV7-9 to TRBJ2-4; 9 bases map to TRBD1. This CDR3 spans 14 amino acids. Looked up from germline, CDR1 is SEHNR and CDR2 is FQNEAQ (reference sequence). Unmatched junction bases numbered 7, after V lost 5 bases and J lost 8 bases. The CDR3 loop is CASSTTGGWDIQYF. CDR3 sequence (DNA): TGTGCCAGCAGCACCACAGGGGGCTGGGACATTCAGTACTTC.

This clonotype was detected ten times or more. V and J are TRBV2 and TRBJ2-3; D remains unclear. The CDR3 extends over 14 amino acids. Looked up from germline, CDR1 is SNHLY and CDR2 is FYNNEI. Trimming shortened V by 2 bases and J by 5 bases, and 11 bases separated the two germline ends. The CDR3 DNA sequence: TGTGCCAGCAGTGAACTAGACGGAATAGATACGCAGTATTTT. It is translated as CASSELDGIDTQYF.

This clonotype occurred many times. The rearrangement links TRBV5-1 to TRBJ2-7, with D uncertain. This CDR3 comprises 14 residues. Germline CDR1 SGHRS, CDR2 YFSETQ. The ends were cut back, 3 bases at V and 5 bases at J, with 15 bases in the middle. Written as DNA, the CDR3 is TGCGCCAGCAGCTGGAACATCATAGGCGACGAGCAGTACTTC. Amino acid sequence: CASSWNIIGDEQYF.

The V call is TRBV5-1, the J call TRBJ2-3, with D perhaps TRBD2 (6 bases). The germline V gene encodes CDR1 SGHRS and CDR2 YFSETQ. The CDR3 is 14 amino acids. V was trimmed by 4 bases and J by 3 bases, leaving 12 bases between them. CDR3 bases: TGCGCCAGCAGCCTTCGCGGGGTGACAGATACGCAGTATTTT. Amino acids: CASSLRGVTDTQYF.

This chain joins TRBV14 and TRBJ1-2, with D possibly being TRBD1 (5 bases). Germline V gives CDR1 SGHDN, CDR2 FVKESK. The CDR3 has 13 residues. Trimming stripped 9 bases from V and 0 bases from J, with 11 bases between. The CDR3, as DNA: TGTGCCAGACGCATGACAGCTAACTATGGCTACACCTTC. This encodes CARRMTANYGYTF.

The chain is built from TRBV6-2 or TRBV6-3 and TRBJ2-3, with a weak D call TRBD2 (6 bases). Trimming left V 6 bases short and J 5 bases short, with 15 bases between. Per the germline V gene, CDR1 is MNHEY and CDR2 is SVGEGT. This CDR3 spans 14 amino acids. Here the CDR3 reads CASRSRDFLDTQYF. The DNA of the CDR3 is TGTGCCAGCAGATCCCGGGACTTTCTAGATACGCAGTATTTT.

This clonotype was seen many times. Here the CDR3 DNA reads TGTGCCAGCAGTAATGGGATTCTGGGACGGGGAGGTTCCGGCTCTGGAAACACCATATATTTT. Its protein product is CASSNGILGRGGSGSGNTIYF. The V and J genes are TRBV7-9 and TRBJ1-3, with D possibly being TRBD1 (5 bases). There are 21 residues in the CDR3. The V end was cut by 6 bases, the J end by 0 bases, with 30 bases between. From germline, CDR1 is SEHNR and CDR2 FQNEAQ (reference sequence).

The V and J genes are TRBV11-3 and TRBJ1-1, with no clear D. The CDR3 has 13 residues. Germline V CDR1 and CDR2: SGHNT, YENEEA. Trimming removed 5 bases from V and 1 base from J, with 8 bases in between. Here the CDR3 reads CASSAEANTEAFF. The CDR3 DNA reads TGTGCCAGCAGCGCGGAGGCGAACACTGAAGCTTTCTTT.

The J gene is TRBJ1-2, the V gene TRBV7-9, with D uncertain. Trimming took off 5 bases at V and 0 bases at J, with 10 bases between the two ends. The CDR3 runs 14 residues. Germline assignment: CDR1 SEHNR and CDR2 FQNEAQ (reference sequence). The DNA of the CDR3 is TGTGCCAGCAGCCGTATACACACTAACTATGGCTACACCTTC. This codes for CASSRIHTNYGYTF.

This clonotype was detected many times. V and J are TRBV7-2 and TRBJ1-1; D not certain. CDR1 and CDR2 (germline): SGHTA, FQGNSA. V gave up 1 base and J gave up 1 base, with 4 bases separating them. The CDR3 runs 13 residues. The CDR3 region has the DNA TGTGCCAGCAGCTTAGACCGGAACACTGAAGCTTTCTTT. Protein: CASSLDRNTEAFF.

The chain uses TRBV5-1 and TRBJ2-7; maybe TRBD1 (5 bases). V shed 6 bases and J shed 2 bases, with 12 bases lying between them. Germline CDR1 is SGHRS and CDR2 is YFSETQ. The CDR3 extends over 13 amino acids. The CDR3: CASKQQGPYEQYF. As DNA, the CDR3 is TGCGCCAGCAAACAGCAGGGTCCCTACGAGCAGTACTTC.

This chain uses TRBV4-1 with TRBJ2-6; D may be TRBD2 (7 bases). Germline loops: CDR1 MGHRA, CDR2 YSYEKL. V was shortened by 4 bases and J by 4 bases, with 14 bases between the two germline ends. The CDR3 length is 16 residues. CDR3: CASSPRAGAGANVLTF. As DNA, the CDR3 is TGCGCCAGCAGCCCTCGGGCGGGGGCCGGGGCCAACGTCCTGACTTTC.

The CDR3 coding sequence is TGTGCCAGCAGTTACAGGGGGGACACCGGGGAGCTGTTTTTT. This sequence encodes CASSYRGDTGELFF. This rearrangement joins TRBV6-5 to TRBJ2-2, with D possibly being TRBD1 or TRBD2 (6 bases each). The CDR3 length is 14 residues. Trimming took off 2 bases at V and 3 bases at J, with 7 bases between the two ends. Per germline, CDR1 MNHEY and CDR2 SVGAGI.

This clonotype was counted many times. The CDR3 region is CASSQLIPGANYGYTF. The CDR3, as DNA: TGTGCCAGCAGCCAACTCATACCCGGGGCGAACTATGGCTACACCTTC. The chain carries TRBV11-2 and TRBJ1-2; TRBD1 is a possible D gene (5 bases). Germline loops: CDR1 SGHAT, CDR2 FQNNGV. V shed 5 bases and J shed 2 bases, with 18 bases lying between them. This CDR3 is 16 amino acids long.

The rearrangement links TRBV7-9 to TRBJ1-1; D unresolved. The CDR3 spans 15 residues. Germline CDR1 reads SEHNR; CDR2 reads FQNEAQ (reference sequence). Between the trimmed V and J ends, which lost 1 base and 5 bases, there was a span of 14 bases. DNA for the CDR3: TGTGCCAGCAGCTTAGAGTGGGCAGGCGGGACTGAAGCTTTCTTT. As protein: CASSLEWAGGTEAFF.

The genes are TRBV7-6 and TRBJ1-1, with D unclear. Trimming removed 5 bases from V and 0 bases from J, with 16 bases in between. Looked up from germline, CDR1 is SGHVS and CDR2 is FNYEAQ. The CDR3 sequence is 16 residues long. CDR3 loop: CASSLGAEFLNTEAFF. The DNA for the CDR3 is TGTGCCAGCAGCCTGGGCGCCGAATTTTTGAACACTGAAGCTTTCTTT.

The chain links TRBV30 to TRBJ1-1, with D unresolved. Trimming shortened V by 5 bases and J by 7 bases, and 11 bases separated the two germline ends. Germline loops: CDR1 GTSNPN, CDR2 SVGIG (reference sequence). The CDR3 covers 11 residues. The CDR3 DNA reads TGTGCCTGGGAGCGGCAAATTGAAGCTTTCTTT. Residues: CAWERQIEAFF.

In DNA, the CDR3 is TGTGCCAGCAGCAAGGGCGCCGGGACATCTTACTACAATGAGCAGTTCTTC. Amino acids: CASSKGAGTSYYNEQFF. J is TRBJ2-1 and V is TRBV21-1; TRBD1, the D gene given by the table, was not confirmed from the DNA. TRBV21-1 is marked as a pseudogene. The CDR3 consists of 17 residues.

This rearrangement joins TRBV19 to TRBJ1-5; TRBD1 aligns across 10 bases. Per the germline V gene, CDR1 is LNHDA and CDR2 is SQIVND (reference sequence). The length of the CDR3 is 15 residues. Trimming removed 3 bases from V and 5 bases from J; junction bases left unmatched: 4. The CDR3 protein is CASSMFGQGDQPQHF. CDR3 nucleotide sequence: TGTGCCAGTAGTATGTTCGGACAGGGGGATCAGCCCCAGCATTTT. Full variable domain (remainder filled in from reference TRBV19 and TRBJ1-5): DGGITQSPKYLFRKEGQNVTLSCEQNLNHDAMYWYRQDPGQGLRLIYYSQIVNDFQKGDIAEGYSVSREKKESFPLTVTSAQKNPTAFYLCASSMFGQGDQPQHFGDGTRLSIL.

This clonotype was seen more than once but under ten times. The rearrangement uses TRBV7-9 and TRBJ2-5; D tentatively reads TRBD1 or TRBD2 (6 bases each). CDR3 length: 15 residues. V was shortened by 3 bases and J by 5 bases, with 16 bases between the two germline ends. Germline loops: CDR1 SEHNR, CDR2 FQNEAQ (reference sequence). The CDR3 here is CASSFLIQGRETQYF. The CDR3 DNA reads as TGTGCCAGCAGCTTTCTAATCCAGGGGAGGGAGACCCAGTACTTC.

This chain connects TRBV6-2 or TRBV6-3 to TRBJ1-1, with TRBD1 as a possible D gene (6 bases). Germline CDR1 and CDR2: MNHEY and SVGEGT. The CDR3 totals 15 residues. Deletions cut 2 bases from V and 5 bases from J, with 15 bases between. This CDR3 reads CASSYIGTGRTEAFF. In nucleotides, the CDR3 is TGTGCCAGCAGTTACATTGGTACAGGGAGAACTGAAGCTTTCTTT.

The table lists this clonotype with many counts. The J gene is TRBJ2-5, the V gene TRBV25-1; 11 nucleotides line up with TRBD1. After removal of 0 bases from V and 6 bases from J, the junction contained 12 bases not matched to a gene. This CDR3 has 18 residues. Germline assignment: CDR1 MGHDK and CDR2 SYGVNS. CDR3 bases: TGTGCCAGCAGTGAATATAAGGGACAGGGGGTAAGGGCACAGACCCAGTACTTC. Residues: CASSEYKGQGVRAQTQYF.

This clonotype was observed a few times. This chain connects TRBV24-1 to TRBJ1-2; D is ambiguous. The CDR3 has 14 amino acids. Germline V CDR1 and CDR2: KGHDR, SFDVKD. V was clipped by 5 bases and J by 2 bases, with 11 bases between them. CDR3 amino acids: CATSVASKNYGYTF. CDR3 nucleotides: TGTGCCACCAGTGTTGCAAGTAAGAACTATGGCTACACCTTC.

Only a few counts were recorded for this clonotype. This chain uses TRBV11-1 with TRBJ1-1; weak D call: TRBD1 (5 bases). The V gene lost 8 bases and the J gene lost 3 bases, with 16 bases spanning the gap. Germline lookup yields CDR1 SGHAT and CDR2 FQDESV (reference sequence). The CDR3 covers 14 residues. The CDR3, as DNA: TGTGCCAGCCAACGGGGCCATGGGGACACTGAAGCTTTCTTT. Translation: CASQRGHGDTEAFF.

This clonotype has ten or more counts. CDR3 sequence (DNA): TGTGCTAGTGGTCCTACTCAGGGGGACGACTACGAGCAGTACGTC. Protein product: CASGPTQGDDYEQYV. V is TRBV12-5 and J is TRBJ2-7, with 7 bases lining up with TRBD1. V shed 5 bases, J shed 3 bases, and the junction held 10 bases outside the gene matches. CDR1 is LGHNT, CDR2 FRNRAP, per germline. This CDR3 has 15 amino acids.